This TCR beta chain is from a study of blood T cell repertoires in COVID-19 (dated by TCRdb to about 2020). For the study in its entirety: Samples covering the acute and convalescent phases of COVID-19 were provided by collaborators in the United States, Italy and Spain. The material from the prospective study consisted of cDNA or gDNA derived from T cells, B-cell-depleted T cells, or PBMCs. Subjects who had been exposed to COVID-19, were actively infected with it, or had recovered from it provided the deeply sampled blood TCRbeta repertoires that made up the dataset. The repertoires were made available in a free public database intended to serve as a resource for research on the immune response to SARS-CoV-2. The samples were drawn from two sources: the first 160 participants of the ongoing ImmuneRACE study, and fewer than 1,500 subjects contributed by 6 global collaborators. Sample metadata almost always included a de-identified subject ID, COVID-19 status, age in years and sex. Where available, HLA class I and class II types were taken from metadata supplied by the sample provider and were not determined by assay-based typing.

Measured from the cysteine to the phenylalanine, the CDR3 is 14 residues long. The entry retains the CDR3 DNA only, 42 bases that are in frame from base 1. The germline V gene (reference sequence) sets CDR1 to LNHDA and CDR2 to SQIVND. V sheds 8 bases and J sheds 1 base, leaving 14 bases between their ends. A note on this clone: Its antigen target is currently unknown. Base qualities are not at hand, and no much larger clone is one base apart.

TCRbeta CDR3 regions were amplified from genomic DNA by means of the immunoSEQ Assay, a bias-controlled multiplex PCR. The study's own analysis went as follows. Nucleated cell counts per sample were estimated from amplification of reference gene primers within the assay. To quantify the absolute abundance of each unique TCRbeta CDR3 rearrangement, sequence reads were collapsed and filtered. For each sample, productive Simpson clonality was calculated as the square root of Simpson's diversity index across productive rearrangements. TCRdb holds this immuneACCESS table with in-frame rearrangements only. Some clones are missing; in checked studies, unresolved V genes explain under half, and the rest has no known cause. From that table come the V and J calls and clone size; the DNA was used to work out D and trimming. The table for this sample lists 350,000 to 400,000 clones; less than 90% of them were counted only once. The ten most abundant clones make up around 3% of the sample.

What the work shows at the level of the full study, not this receptor alone: Clinical and demographic metadata were provided uncurated, with the amount varying by source and participant.

Participants in the prospective study were aged about 18 to 90 years, lived in 20 to 25 United States geographic areas, and enrolled through a virtual design. In the prospective study, cohorts were assigned on the basis of participant-reported clinical history obtained from a screening survey and a study questionnaire. For ImmuneRACE Cohort 3, a participant was defined as recovered based on two consecutive negative NP/OP PCR tests, clearance by a healthcare professional, or resolution of symptoms. Each participant in the prospective study had whole blood, serum and a nasopharyngeal or oropharyngeal swab collected by mobile phlebotomists. Prospective study participants could optionally give additional blood draws and questionnaires over a roughly two-month period. Before DNA extraction, prospective study blood samples were shipped either frozen or at room temperature.

This sequence was found in a woman aged 30 to 39 who had recovered from COVID-19. The sequenced sample was PBMCs or T cells enriched from blood (not recorded which). The V and J segments used are TRBV19 and TRBJ1-1; possibly the D gene is TRBD1, per 5 matching bases. The encoded CDR3 is CASSAGHPNTEAFF. The DNA reads TGTGCCAGTTCTGCAGGACACCCGAACACTGAAGCTTTCTTT. When the CDR3 is completed using the reference TRBV19 and TRBJ1-1 genes on either side, the full variable domain is DGGITQSPKYLFRKEGQNVTLSCEQNLNHDAMYWYRQDPGQGLRLIYYSQIVNDFQKGDIAEGYSVSREKKESFPLTVTSAQKNPTAFYLCASSAGHPNTEAFFGQGTRLTVV.